This T cell receptor (beta chain) was captured by sequencing in a study of shared clonotypes between healthy human individuals. The V end lost 5 bases, the J end lost 0 bases, and 10 bases lay between the germline ends. CDR3 length: 13 residues. Germline lookup yields CDR1 SQVTM and CDR2 ANQGSEA. General observations from the study: For naive CD4 cells, roughly 5% of clonotypes were shared across a few donors. Against clonotypes common to all four donors, non-shared ones had lower generation probabilities.

In replicate PCRs of sorted subsets, about 200 ng DNA, about 30,000 T cell genomes, was used. As processed by the authors: Filtering differed because ImmunoSEQ produced junction-only sequences that carried no quality scores. Assay: immunoSEQ multiplex PCR; the TCRdb copy retains only in-frame clones and omits some. Clone size and V and J calls were adopted from that table, with D and trimming inferred from the DNA. Counted here are around 990,000 clones, about 72% occurring once; the ten biggest clones make up more than 0.85%. This clone was counted a few times. The antigen is not known. The TCR comes from a man younger than 35 in good health. Some clones in this sample may be carry-over from other donors' samples. The chain employs TRBV29-1 and TRBJ1-1, with D maybe TRBD1 (5 bases). The sequencing input was memory CD4+ T cells from PBMCs. Subset given: CD45RA-negative fraction. CDR3 region: CSVRAGMNTEAFF. The DNA of the CDR3 is TGCAGCGTTCGGGCAGGGATGAACACTGAAGCTTTCTTT.